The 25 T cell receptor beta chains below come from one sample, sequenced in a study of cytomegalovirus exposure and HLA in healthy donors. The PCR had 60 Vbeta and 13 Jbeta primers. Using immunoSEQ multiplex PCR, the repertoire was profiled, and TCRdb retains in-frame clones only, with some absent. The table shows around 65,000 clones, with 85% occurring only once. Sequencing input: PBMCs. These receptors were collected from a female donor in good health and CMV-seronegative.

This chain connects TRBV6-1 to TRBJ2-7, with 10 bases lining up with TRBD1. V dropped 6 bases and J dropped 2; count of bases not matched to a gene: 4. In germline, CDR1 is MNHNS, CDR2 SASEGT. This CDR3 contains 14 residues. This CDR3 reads CASRGDRGAYEQYF. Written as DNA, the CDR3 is TGTGCCAGCAGAGGGGACAGGGGCGCCTACGAGCAGTACTTC.

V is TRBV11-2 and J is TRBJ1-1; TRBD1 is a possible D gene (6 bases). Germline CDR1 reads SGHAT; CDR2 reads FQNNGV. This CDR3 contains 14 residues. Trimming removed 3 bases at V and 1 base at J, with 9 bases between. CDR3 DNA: TGTGCCAGCAGCTTGGGGGCTTGGAACACTGAAGCTTTCTTT. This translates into CASSLGAWNTEAFF.

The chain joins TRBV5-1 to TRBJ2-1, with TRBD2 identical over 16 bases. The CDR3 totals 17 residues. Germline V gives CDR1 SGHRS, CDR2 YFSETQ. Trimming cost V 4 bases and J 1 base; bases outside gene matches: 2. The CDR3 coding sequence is TGCGCCAGCAGCCAGGGACTAGCGGGAGGGTCCTACAATGAGCAGTTCTTC. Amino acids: CASSQGLAGGSYNEQFF.

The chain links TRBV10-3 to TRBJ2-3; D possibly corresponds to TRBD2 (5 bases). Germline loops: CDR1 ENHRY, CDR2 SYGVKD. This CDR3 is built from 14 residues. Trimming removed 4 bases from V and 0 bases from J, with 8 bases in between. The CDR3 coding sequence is TGTGCCATCAGTGTAGGAGGAAGCACAGATACGCAGTATTTT. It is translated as CAISVGGSTDTQYF.

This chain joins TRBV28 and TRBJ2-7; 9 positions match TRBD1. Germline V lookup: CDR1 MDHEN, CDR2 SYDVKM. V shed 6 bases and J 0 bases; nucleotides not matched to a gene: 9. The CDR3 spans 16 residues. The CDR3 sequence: CASRPSGTGSSYEQYF. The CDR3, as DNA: TGTGCCAGCAGACCTTCCGGGACAGGGAGCTCCTACGAGCAGTACTTC.

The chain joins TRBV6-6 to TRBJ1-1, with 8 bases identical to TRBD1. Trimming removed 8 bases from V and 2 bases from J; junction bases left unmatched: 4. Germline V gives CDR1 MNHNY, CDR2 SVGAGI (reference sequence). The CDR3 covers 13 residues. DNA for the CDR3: TGTGCCAGCCCCGACAGGGGAAACACTGAAGCTTTCTTT. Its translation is CASPDRGNTEAFF.

In DNA form, the CDR3 reads TGCGCCAGCAGCCAAGTCGCGGGCAGCTCCTACGAGCAGTACTTC. It encodes CASSQVAGSSYEQYF. The genes are TRBV4-3 and TRBJ2-7; possibly TRBD2 for D (5 bases). This CDR3 spans 15 amino acids. CDR1 LGHNA and CDR2 YSLEER come from the germline V gene. The germline V and J ends were trimmed by 1 base and 0 bases, with 10 bases remaining between them.

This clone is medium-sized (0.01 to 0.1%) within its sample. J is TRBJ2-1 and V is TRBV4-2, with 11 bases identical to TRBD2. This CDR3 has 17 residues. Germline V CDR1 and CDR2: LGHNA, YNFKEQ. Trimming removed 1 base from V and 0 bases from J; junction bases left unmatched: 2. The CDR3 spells CASSQGTSGHSYNEQFF. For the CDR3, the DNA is TGTGCCAGCAGCCAAGGGACTAGCGGGCACTCCTACAATGAGCAGTTCTTC.

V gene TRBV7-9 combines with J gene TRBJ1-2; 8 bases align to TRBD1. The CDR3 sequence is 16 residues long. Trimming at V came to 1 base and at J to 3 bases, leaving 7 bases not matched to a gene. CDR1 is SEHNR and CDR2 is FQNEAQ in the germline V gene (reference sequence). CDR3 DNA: TGTGCCAGCAGCTTAGGAGATTCACAGGGGGACTATGGCTACACCTTC. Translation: CASSLGDSQGDYGYTF.

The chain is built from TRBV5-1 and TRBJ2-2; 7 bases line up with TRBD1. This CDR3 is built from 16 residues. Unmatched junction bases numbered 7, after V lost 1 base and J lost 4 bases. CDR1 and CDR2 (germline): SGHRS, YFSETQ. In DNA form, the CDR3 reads TGCGCCAGCAGCTTGCACAGGGGATCGTCCACCGGGGAGCTGTTTTTT. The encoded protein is CASSLHRGSSTGELFF. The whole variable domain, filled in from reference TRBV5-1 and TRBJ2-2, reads KAGVTQTPRYLIKTRGQQVTLSCSPISGHRSVSWYQQTPGQGLQFLFEYFSETQRNKGNFPGRFSGRQFSNSRSEMNVSTLELGDSALYLCASSLHRGSSTGELFFGEGSRLTVL.

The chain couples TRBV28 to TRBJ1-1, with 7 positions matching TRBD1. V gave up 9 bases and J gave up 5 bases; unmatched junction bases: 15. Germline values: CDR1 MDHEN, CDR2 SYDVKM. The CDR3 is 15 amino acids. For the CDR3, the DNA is TGTGCCAGTTCGGAACTTGGAGGGGGCCGGACTGAAGCTTTCTTT. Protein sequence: CASSELGGGRTEAFF.

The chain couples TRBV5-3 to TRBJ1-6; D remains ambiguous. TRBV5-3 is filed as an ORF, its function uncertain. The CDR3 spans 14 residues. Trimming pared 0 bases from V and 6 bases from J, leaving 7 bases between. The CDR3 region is CARSLGQCNSPLHF. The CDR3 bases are TGTGCCAGAAGCTTGGGGCAGTGTAATTCACCCCTCCACTTT.

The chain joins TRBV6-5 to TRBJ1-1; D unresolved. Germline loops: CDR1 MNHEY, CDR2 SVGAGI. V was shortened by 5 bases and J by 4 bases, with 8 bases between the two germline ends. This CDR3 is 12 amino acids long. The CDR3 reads CASSRAGTEAFF. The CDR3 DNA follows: TGTGCCAGCAGTCGGGCGGGCACTGAAGCTTTCTTT.

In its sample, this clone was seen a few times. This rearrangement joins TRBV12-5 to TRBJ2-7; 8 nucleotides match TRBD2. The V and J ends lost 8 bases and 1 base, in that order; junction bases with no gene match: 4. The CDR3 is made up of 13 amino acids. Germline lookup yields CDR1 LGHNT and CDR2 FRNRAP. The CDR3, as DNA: TGTGCTAGTAAGCGGGGGACATCCTACGAGCAGTACTTC. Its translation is CASKRGTSYEQYF.

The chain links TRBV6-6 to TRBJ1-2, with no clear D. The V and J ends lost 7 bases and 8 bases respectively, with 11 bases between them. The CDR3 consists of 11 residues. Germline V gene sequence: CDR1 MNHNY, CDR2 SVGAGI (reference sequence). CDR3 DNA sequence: TGTGCCAGCAATGGAGGGTTCGGCTACACCTTC. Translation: CASNGGFGYTF.

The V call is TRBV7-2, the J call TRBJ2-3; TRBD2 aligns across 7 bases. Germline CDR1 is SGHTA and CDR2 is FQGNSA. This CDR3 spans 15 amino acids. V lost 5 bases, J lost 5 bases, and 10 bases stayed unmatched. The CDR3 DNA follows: TGTGCCAGCAGCACCCGGACTAGTGGGGGAGATACGCAGTATTTT. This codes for CASSTRTSGGDTQYF. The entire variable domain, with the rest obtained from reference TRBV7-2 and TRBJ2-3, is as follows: GAGVSQSPSNKVTEKGKDVELRCDPISGHTALYWYRQSLGQGLEFLIYFQGNSAPDKSGLPSDRFSAERTGGSVSTLTIQRTQQEDSAVYLCASSTRTSGGDTQYFGPGTRLTVL.

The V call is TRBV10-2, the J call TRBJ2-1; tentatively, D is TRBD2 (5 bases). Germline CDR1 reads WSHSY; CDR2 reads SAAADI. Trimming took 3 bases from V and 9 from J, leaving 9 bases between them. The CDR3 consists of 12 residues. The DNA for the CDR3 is TGCGCCAGCAGTGACGGGGTTTTTGAGCAGTTCTTC. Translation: CASSDGVFEQFF.

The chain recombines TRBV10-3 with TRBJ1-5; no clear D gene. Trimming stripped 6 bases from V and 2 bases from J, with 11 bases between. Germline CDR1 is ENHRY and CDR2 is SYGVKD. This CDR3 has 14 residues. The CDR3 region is CAISPFSGNQPQHF. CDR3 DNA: TGTGCCATCAGCCCATTTAGCGGCAATCAGCCCCAGCATTTT.

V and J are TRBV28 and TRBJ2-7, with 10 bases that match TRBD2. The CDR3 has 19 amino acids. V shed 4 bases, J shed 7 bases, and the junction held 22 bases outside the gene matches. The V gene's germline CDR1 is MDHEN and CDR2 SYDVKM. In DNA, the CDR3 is TGTGCCAGCAGTTATACGCCCGACTCTGGGACTAGCGTCTCTGTGGAGCAGTACTTC. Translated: CASSYTPDSGTSVSVEQYF.

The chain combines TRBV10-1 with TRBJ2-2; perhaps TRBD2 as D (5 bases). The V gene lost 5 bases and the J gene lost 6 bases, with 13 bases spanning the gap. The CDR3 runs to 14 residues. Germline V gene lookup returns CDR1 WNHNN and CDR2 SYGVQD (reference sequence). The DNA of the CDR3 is TGCGCCAGCAGTTTCCACGAGGGTTCCGGGGAGCTGTTTTTT. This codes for CASSFHEGSGELFF.

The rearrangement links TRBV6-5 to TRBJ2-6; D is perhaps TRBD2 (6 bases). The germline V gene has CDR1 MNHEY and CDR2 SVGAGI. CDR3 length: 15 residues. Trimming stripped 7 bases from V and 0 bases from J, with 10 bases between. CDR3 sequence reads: CASKGLTSGANVLTF. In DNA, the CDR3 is TGTGCCAGCAAGGGACTCACCTCTGGGGCCAACGTCCTGACTTTC.

This chain's CDR3 is CASSLRGLGSVGETQYF. The DNA for the CDR3 is TGCGCCAGCAGCTTGAGGGGACTAGGAAGCGTCGGCGAGACCCAGTACTTC. The rearrangement joins TRBV5-1 to TRBJ2-5; the match to TRBD2 covers 8 bases. CDR3 length: 17 amino acids. Germline CDR1 SGHRS, CDR2 YFSETQ. With 1 base clipped from V and 5 bases from J, the junction kept 13 bases outside the gene matches.

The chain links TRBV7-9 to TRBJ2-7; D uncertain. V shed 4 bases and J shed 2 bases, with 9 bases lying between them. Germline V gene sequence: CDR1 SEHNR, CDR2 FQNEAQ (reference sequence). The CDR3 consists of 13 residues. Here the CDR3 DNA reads TGTGCCAGCAGCTCCCCAGACACCTACGAGCAGTACTTC. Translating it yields CASSSPDTYEQYF.

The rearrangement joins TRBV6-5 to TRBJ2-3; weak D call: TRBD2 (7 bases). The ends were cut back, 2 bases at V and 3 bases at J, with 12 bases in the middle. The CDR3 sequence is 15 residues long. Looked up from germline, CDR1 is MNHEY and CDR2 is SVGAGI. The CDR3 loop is CASSYGGALTDTQYF. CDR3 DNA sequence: TGTGCCAGCAGTTACGGGGGGGCTCTGACAGATACGCAGTATTTT.

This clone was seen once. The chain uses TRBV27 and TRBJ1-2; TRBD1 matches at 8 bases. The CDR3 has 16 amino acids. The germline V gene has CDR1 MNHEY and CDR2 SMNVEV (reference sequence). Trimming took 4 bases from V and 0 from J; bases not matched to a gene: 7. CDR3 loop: CASSSGTGLSNYGYTF. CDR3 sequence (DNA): TGTGCCAGCAGTTCCGGGACAGGATTATCTAACTATGGCTACACCTTC.